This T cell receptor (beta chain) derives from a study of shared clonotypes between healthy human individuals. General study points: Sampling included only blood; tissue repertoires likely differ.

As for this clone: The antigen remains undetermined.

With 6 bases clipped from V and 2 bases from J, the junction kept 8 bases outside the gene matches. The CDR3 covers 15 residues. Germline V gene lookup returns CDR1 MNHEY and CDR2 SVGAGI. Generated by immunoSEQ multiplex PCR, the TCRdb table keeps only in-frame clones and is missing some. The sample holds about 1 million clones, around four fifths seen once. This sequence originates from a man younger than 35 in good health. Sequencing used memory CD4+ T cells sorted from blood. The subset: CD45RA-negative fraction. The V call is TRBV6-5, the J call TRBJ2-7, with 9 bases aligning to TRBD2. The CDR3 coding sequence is TGTGCCAGCAGACTCCGAGCGGGGGGAACCTACGAGCAGTACTTC. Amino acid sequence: CASRLRAGGTYEQYF.